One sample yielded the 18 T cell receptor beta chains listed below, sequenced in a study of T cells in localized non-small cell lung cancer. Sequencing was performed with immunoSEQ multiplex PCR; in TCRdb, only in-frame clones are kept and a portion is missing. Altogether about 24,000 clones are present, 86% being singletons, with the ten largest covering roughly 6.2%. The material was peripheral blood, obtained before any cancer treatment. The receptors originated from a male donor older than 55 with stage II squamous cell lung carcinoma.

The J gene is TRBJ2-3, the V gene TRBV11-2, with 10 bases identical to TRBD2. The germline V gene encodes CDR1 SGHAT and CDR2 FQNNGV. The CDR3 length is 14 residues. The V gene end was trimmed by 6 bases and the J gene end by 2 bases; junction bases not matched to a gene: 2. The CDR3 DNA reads TGTGCCAGCAGTACTAGCGGGACCACAGATACGCAGTATTTT. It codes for CASSTSGTTDTQYF. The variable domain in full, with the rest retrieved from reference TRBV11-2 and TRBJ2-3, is EAGVAQSPRYKIIEKRQSVAFWCNPISGHATLYWYQQILGQGPKLLIQFQNNGVVDDSQLPKDRFSAERLKGVDSTLKIQPAKLEDSAVYLCASSTSGTTDTQYFGPGTRLTVL.

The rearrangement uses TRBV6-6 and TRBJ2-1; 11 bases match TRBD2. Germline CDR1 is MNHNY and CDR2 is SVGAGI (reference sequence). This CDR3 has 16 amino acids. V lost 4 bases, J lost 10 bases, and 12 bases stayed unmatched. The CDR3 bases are TGTGCCAGCAGTTTTCCTACTGGGCTAGCGGGAGGAGAGCAGTTCTTC. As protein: CASSFPTGLAGGEQFF.

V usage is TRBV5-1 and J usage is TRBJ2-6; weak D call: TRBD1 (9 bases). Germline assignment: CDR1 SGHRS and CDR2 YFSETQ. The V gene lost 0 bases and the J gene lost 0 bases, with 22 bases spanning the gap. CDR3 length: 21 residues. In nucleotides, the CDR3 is TGCGCCAGCAGCTTGGCCGCCGCGGGGGGACAGGGACGCTCTGGGGCCAACGTCCTGACTTTC. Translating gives CASSLAAAGGQGRSGANVLTF.

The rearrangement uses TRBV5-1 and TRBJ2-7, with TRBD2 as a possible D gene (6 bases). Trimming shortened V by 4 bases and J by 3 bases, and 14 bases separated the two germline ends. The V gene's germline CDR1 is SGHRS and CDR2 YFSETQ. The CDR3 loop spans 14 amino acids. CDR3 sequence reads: CASSPTRMDYEQYF. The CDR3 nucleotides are TGCGCCAGCAGCCCGACTAGGATGGACTACGAGCAGTACTTC.

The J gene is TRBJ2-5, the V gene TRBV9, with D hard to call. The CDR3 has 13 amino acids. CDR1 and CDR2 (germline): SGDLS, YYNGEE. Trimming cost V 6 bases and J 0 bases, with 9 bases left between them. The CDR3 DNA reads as TGTGCCAGCAACTCCCAGGACCAAGAGACCCAGTACTTC. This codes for CASNSQDQETQYF.

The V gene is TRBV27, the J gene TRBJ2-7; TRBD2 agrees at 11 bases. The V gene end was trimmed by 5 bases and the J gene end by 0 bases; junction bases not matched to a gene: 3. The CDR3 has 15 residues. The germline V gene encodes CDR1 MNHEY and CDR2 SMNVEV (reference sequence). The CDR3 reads CASSRLAGPSYEQYF. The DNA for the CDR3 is TGTGCCAGCAGTCGACTAGCGGGACCCTCCTACGAGCAGTACTTC.

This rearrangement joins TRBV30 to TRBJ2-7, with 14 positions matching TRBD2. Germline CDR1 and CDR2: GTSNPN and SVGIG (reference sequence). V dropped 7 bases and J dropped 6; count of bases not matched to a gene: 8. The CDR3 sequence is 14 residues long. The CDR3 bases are TGTGCCTACTCCCTTGGACTAGCGGGGGGCGAGCAGTACTTC. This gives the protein CAYSLGLAGGEQYF.

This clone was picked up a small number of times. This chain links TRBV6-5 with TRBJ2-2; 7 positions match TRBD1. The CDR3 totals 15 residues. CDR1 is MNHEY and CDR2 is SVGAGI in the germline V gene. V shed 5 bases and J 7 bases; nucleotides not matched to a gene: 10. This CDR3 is CASSKPGTDGGELFF. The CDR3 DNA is TGTGCCAGCAGTAAACCAGGGACAGACGGCGGGGAGCTGTTTTTT.

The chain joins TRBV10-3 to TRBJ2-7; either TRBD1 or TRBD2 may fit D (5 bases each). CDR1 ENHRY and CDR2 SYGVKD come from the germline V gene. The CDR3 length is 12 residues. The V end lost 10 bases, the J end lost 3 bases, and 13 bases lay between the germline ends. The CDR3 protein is CATGHTSYEQYF. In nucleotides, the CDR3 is TGTGCCACGGGGCACACCAGCTACGAGCAGTACTTC.

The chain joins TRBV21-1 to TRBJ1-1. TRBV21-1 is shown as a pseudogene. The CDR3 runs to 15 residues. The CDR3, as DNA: TGTGCCAGCAGTTGGTCTCTAGCAATTCGCACTGAAGCTTTCTTT. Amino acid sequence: CASSWSLAIRTEAFF.

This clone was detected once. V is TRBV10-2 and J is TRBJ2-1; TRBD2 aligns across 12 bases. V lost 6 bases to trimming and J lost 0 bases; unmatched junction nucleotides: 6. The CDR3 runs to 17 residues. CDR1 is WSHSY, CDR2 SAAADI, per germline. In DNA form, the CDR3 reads TGCGCCAGCAGGATGACTAGCGGGGGCCTCTCCTACAATGAGCAGTTCTTC. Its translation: CASRMTSGGLSYNEQFF.

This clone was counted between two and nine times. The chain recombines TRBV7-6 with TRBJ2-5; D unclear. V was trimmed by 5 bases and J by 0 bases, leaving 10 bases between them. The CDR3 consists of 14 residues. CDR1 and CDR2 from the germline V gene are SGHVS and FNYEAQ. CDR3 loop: CASSTGPYQETQYF. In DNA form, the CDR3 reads TGTGCCAGCAGCACCGGGCCTTACCAAGAGACCCAGTACTTC.

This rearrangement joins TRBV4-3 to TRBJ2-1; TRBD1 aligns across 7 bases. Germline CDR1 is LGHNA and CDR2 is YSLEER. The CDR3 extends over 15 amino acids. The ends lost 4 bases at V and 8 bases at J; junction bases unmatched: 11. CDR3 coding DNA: TGCGCCAGCAGCCTAACAGGGGATGAATGGGATGAGCAGTTCTTC. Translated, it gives CASSLTGDEWDEQFF.

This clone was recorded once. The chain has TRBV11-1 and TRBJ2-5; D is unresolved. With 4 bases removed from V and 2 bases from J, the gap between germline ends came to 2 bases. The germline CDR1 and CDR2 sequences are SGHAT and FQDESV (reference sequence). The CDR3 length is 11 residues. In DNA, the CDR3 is TGTGCCAGCAGCTCTCAAGAGACCCAGTACTTC. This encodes CASSSQETQYF.

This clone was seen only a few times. The CDR3 DNA is TGTGCCAGCAGAGCTACAAGGGGGTCTGGAAACACCATATATTTT. Amino acids: CASRATRGSGNTIYF. This rearrangement joins TRBV6-1 to TRBJ1-3; possible D gene TRBD1, 6 bases. This CDR3 contains 15 residues. Germline V lookup: CDR1 MNHNS, CDR2 SASEGT. Trimming pared 6 bases from V and 1 base from J, leaving 13 bases between.

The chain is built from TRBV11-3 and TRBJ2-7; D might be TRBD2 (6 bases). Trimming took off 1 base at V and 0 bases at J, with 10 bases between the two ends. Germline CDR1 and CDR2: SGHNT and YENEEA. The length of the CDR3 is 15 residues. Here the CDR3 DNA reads TGTGCCAGCAGCTTAGGCGGGGAACCCTCCTACGAGCAGTACTTC. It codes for CASSLGGEPSYEQYF.

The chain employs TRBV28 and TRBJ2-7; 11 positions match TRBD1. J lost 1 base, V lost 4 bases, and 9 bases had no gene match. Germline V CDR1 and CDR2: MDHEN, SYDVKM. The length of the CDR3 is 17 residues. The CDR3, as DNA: TGTGCCAGCAGTTCAAGGAGGACAGGGGGCTTGTCCTACGAGCAGTACTTC. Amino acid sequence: CASSSRRTGGLSYEQYF.

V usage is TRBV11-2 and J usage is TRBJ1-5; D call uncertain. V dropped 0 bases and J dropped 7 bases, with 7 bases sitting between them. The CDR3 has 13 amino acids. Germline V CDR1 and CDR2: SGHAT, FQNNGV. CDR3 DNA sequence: TGTGCCAGCAGCTTAGATCGGTTACAGCCCCAGCATTTT. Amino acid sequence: CASSLDRLQPQHF.